The rows below give T cell receptor beta chains drawn from one sample of a study of T-cell reconstitution after alpha-beta-depleted transplantation in children. One entry per CDR3 protein results from TCRdb running MiXCR on the PCR reads. There are about 240,000 distinct CDR3 sequences in the sample; around 11% occur only once, and about 2.6% lies in the top ten. The sequencing here drew on PBMCs from the stem cell graft donor, taken from the stem cell graft. The receptors were sampled from a human donor who donated a stem cell graft to a child with acute lymphoblastic leukemia. The CDR3 runs from the conserved cysteine through the conserved F or W. D genes are given only for firm matches. Only part of the rows carry a size: once, few, many, or a class if the clone is expanded.

J gene | D gene | clone size | V gene | CDR3 DNA | CDR3 protein
TRBJ2-7 | NA | NA | TRBV20-1 | TGCAGTGCTAGAAGGCGGGGGCCCTACGAGCAGTACTTC | CSARRRGPYEQYF
TRBJ2-1 | NA | many | TRBV4-3 | TGCGCCAGCAGCCAACTTGGGCAATACCAGGGGGAGCAGTTCTTC | CASSQLGQYQGEQFF
TRBJ1-2 | NA | many | TRBV28 | TGTGCCAGCAGTGCTAAGGGACATGCTTGGAATGGCTACACCTTC | CASSAKGHAWNGYTF
TRBJ2-6 | NA | many | TRBV28 | TGTGCCAGCACCGGAGGGGGGAGAAACGTCCTGACTTTC | CASTGGGRNVLTF
TRBJ2-2 | NA | few | TRBV25-1 | TGTGCCAGCAGTGATACGAGACAGTGGGGCACCGGGGAGCTGTTTTTT | CASSDTRQWGTGELFF
TRBJ2-7 | TRBD1 | many | TRBV29-1 | TGCAGCGTTTCCGAGGACAGGGGCGAGCAGTACTTC | CSVSEDRGEQYF
TRBJ2-1 | NA | many | TRBV7-9 | TGTGCCAGCAGCTTAACTCAGGGGAATGAGCAGTTCTTC | CASSLTQGNEQFF
TRBJ2-5 | NA | many | TRBV7-2 | TGTGCCAGCAGTCCGACAGGGAGGAAGGAGACCCAGTACTTC | CASSPTGRKETQYF
TRBJ2-5 | NA | many | TRBV2 | TGTGCCAGCAACGGATTCCAAAGGGAGACCCAGTACTTC | CASNGFQRETQYF
TRBJ1-6 | NA | many | TRBV6-5 | TGTGCCAGCAGTTACGGACCTAAACAATATAATTCACCCCTCCACTTT | CASSYGPKQYNSPLHF
TRBJ1-2 | NA | many | TRBV12-3/TRBV12-4 | TGTGCCAGCAGTCCAGGATTATATGGCTACACCTTC | CASSPGLYGYTF
TRBJ2-3 | TRBD2 | many | TRBV20-1 | TGCAGTGCTAGGTCGGCGAGCGGGGGGGGACTCGGAGGTACGCAGTATTTT | CSARSASGGGLGGTQYF
TRBJ2-5 | NA | many | TRBV9 | TGTGCCAGCAGCGTAGAGCCAACACAAGAGACCCAGTACTTC | CASSVEPTQETQYF
TRBJ2-7 | TRBD1 | few | TRBV6-1 | TGTGCCAGCAAAGCCGGGACAGGGAATTACGAGCAGTACTTC | CASKAGTGNYEQYF
TRBJ2-2 | TRBD2 | many | TRBV5-1 | TGCGCCAGCAGCTTGGAGCGGGGGTTGACCGGGGAGCTGTTTTTT | CASSLERGLTGELFF
TRBJ2-3 | TRBD2 | many | TRBV20-1 | TGCAGTGCTAGCCCGGGACTAATGGATACGCAGTATTTT | CSASPGLMDTQYF
TRBJ1-4 | TRBD1 | many | TRBV7-8 | TGTGCCAGCAGCTTAAGTGGGACAGAGAATGAAAAACTGTTTTTT | CASSLSGTENEKLFF
TRBJ2-3 | TRBD2 | many | TRBV20-1 | TGCAGTGCTGCGACTAGCGGATTCACAGATACGCAGTATTTT | CSAATSGFTDTQYF
TRBJ2-7 | NA | NA | TRBV29-1 | TGCAGCGTTGTTCGTCAGGAGAAAACCTACGAGCAGTACTTC | CSVVRQEKTYEQYF
TRBJ1-1 | NA | many | TRBV5-5 | TGTGCCAGCAGCTTGCAACCAGGGCTATCCACTGAAGCTTTCTTT | CASSLQPGLSTEAFF
TRBJ2-7 | TRBD1 | many | TRBV12-3/TRBV12-4 | TGTGCCAGCAGTCCGGGACAGGCCAGATACGAGCAGTACTTC | CASSPGQARYEQYF
TRBJ2-1 | NA | many | TRBV3-1 | TGTGCCAGCAGCCAAGGGGCGGGGCACAATGAGCAGTTCTTC | CASSQGAGHNEQFF
TRBJ1-1 | TRBD1 | many | TRBV9 | TGTGCCAGCAGCTTCGGACAGGGCACTGAAGCTTTCTTT | CASSFGQGTEAFF
TRBJ2-2 | NA | many | TRBV5-1 | TGCGCCAGCAGCCAAGTTACGTCGACCGGGGAGCTGTTTTTT | CASSQVTSTGELFF
TRBJ1-5 | NA | NA | TRBV30 | TGTGCCTTTAATTGGGGCACAGGCCGCCATCAGCCCCAGCATTTT | CAFNWGTGRHQPQHF
TRBJ2-3 | NA | many | TRBV7-9 | TGTGCCAGCAGCTTCGCGAGGTCGGAAGATACGCAGTATTTT | CASSFARSEDTQYF
TRBJ2-6 | NA | few | TRBV5-1 | TGCGCCAGCAGCTCCCCGCGCGGCAAACTTTACTCTGGGGCCAACGTCCTGACTTTC | CASSSPRGKLYSGANVLTF
TRBJ2-7 | NA | many | TRBV15 | TGTGCCACCAGCAGCCTATACCCGGACTTTACCTACGAGCAGTACTTC | CATSSLYPDFTYEQYF
TRBJ2-1 | TRBD1 | many | TRBV2 | TGTGCCAGTCCGGGACAGGGCTTGAATGAGCAGTTCTTC | CASPGQGLNEQFF
TRBJ1-4 | NA | few | TRBV29-1 | TGCAGCGTCATAGGAGATCTTAATGAAAAACTGTTTTTT | CSVIGDLNEKLFF
TRBJ1-6 | TRBD1 | NA | TRBV20-1 | TGCAGTGCCAAGACTTTGACAGGGCTCCGACCGGCCCTCCACTTT | CSAKTLTGLRPALHF
TRBJ1-1 | NA | many | TRBV12-3/TRBV12-4 | TGTGCCAGCAGTCTTCGACAGGTGGGCACTGAAGCTTTCTTT | CASSLRQVGTEAFF